This entry lists 28 T cell receptor beta chains sequenced from one sample in a study of T-cell memory formation after mild COVID-19 (dated by TCRdb to the early 2020s). Receptors were amplified or captured by 5' RACE. Instrument used: Illumina NovaSeq 6000. TCRdb reanalyzed the raw reads on its own, using fastp at Q25 for trimming and MiXCR for clone calling, and kept in-frame beta chains. Identical CDR3 protein sequences are pooled into one entry, listed with their most common genes and DNA. For this sample the table gives around 100,000 distinct CDR3 sequences, of which 22% were detected only once. In total, the top ten clones hold 41% of the sample. Material: PBMCs or a T cell subset sorted from them (not recorded which). Receptors originate from a man between 18 and 35 years old who had mild COVID-19 (a few samples of this study predate the infection). The sample titles of this study are shuffled in the database, so cell type and time point are left out; the donor was told from shared clones.

Only a few counts were recorded for this clonotype. The chain uses TRBV6-1 and TRBJ2-4; 8 nucleotides match TRBD1. V trimming: 2 bases; J trimming: 5 bases; junction bases outside the gene matches: 8. Germline V gene data show CDR1 as MNHNS and CDR2 as SASEGT. The CDR3 is 16 residues long. The CDR3 region has the DNA TGTGCCAGCAGTGAAAGGAGACAGGGGTCCCAAAACATTCAGTACTTC. Amino acid sequence: CASSERRQGSQNIQYF.

This clonotype was seen a handful of times. V usage is TRBV5-1 and J usage is TRBJ1-1; D remains ambiguous. V shed 0 bases and J shed 5 bases, with 8 bases lying between them. CDR3 size: 13 residues. Germline CDR1 SGHRS, CDR2 YFSETQ. The CDR3 reads CASSLAAGTEAFF. CDR3 sequence (DNA): TGCGCCAGCAGCTTGGCCGCGGGAACTGAAGCTTTCTTT. The full variable domain, with the rest looked up from reference TRBV5-1 and TRBJ1-1, is KAGVTQTPRYLIKTRGQQVTLSCSPISGHRSVSWYQQTPGQGLQFLFEYFSETQRNKGNFPGRFSGRQFSNSRSEMNVSTLELGDSALYLCASSLAAGTEAFFGQGTRLTVV.

This clonotype was seen only a few times. The rearrangement joins TRBV5-1 to TRBJ2-2; 7 bases match TRBD1. This CDR3 has 14 amino acids. The V and J ends lost 4 bases and 3 bases, in that order; junction bases with no gene match: 3. Germline assignment: CDR1 SGHRS and CDR2 YFSETQ. This chain's CDR3 is CASSTGQYTGELFF. The CDR3 DNA sequence: TGCGCCAGCAGCACGGGACAGTACACCGGGGAGCTGTTTTTT.

V gene TRBV20-1 combines with J gene TRBJ2-7; 10 bases align to TRBD2. V shed 0 bases and J 3 bases; nucleotides not matched to a gene: 8. CDR1 and CDR2 (germline): DFQATT, SNEGSKA (reference sequence). The CDR3 spans 16 residues. The CDR3 DNA sequence: TGCAGTGCTAGAGATCGCGGAGCGGGGGGGCTCTACGAGCAGTACTTC. This sequence encodes CSARDRGAGGLYEQYF.

This clonotype was recorded a few times. The rearrangement uses TRBV6-5 and TRBJ2-7, with D possibly being TRBD1 (5 bases). The V and J ends lost 6 bases and 0 bases respectively, with 15 bases between them. Germline V gene data show CDR1 as MNHEY and CDR2 as SVGAGI. There are 15 residues in the CDR3. DNA of the CDR3: TGTGCCAGCAGCGATCCAGGGTCGGGCTCCTACGAGCAGTACTTC. Translated, it gives CASSDPGSGSYEQYF.

This chain links TRBV5-6 with TRBJ2-7; 8 bases fit TRBD1. Per germline, CDR1 SGHDT and CDR2 YYEEEE. CDR3 length: 14 amino acids. The V gene end was trimmed by 4 bases and the J gene end by 5 bases; junction bases not matched to a gene: 8. CDR3 in amino acids: CASSPGTGFDEQYF. The CDR3 coding sequence is TGTGCCAGCAGCCCCGGGACAGGCTTCGACGAGCAGTACTTC.

The chain recombines TRBV29-1 with TRBJ2-1, with 8 bases that match TRBD2. The V and J ends lost 8 bases and 0 bases, in that order; junction bases with no gene match: 3. The CDR3 loop spans 13 amino acids. Germline CDR1 and CDR2: SQVTM and ANQGSEA. The CDR3 DNA is TGCAGCTCGGGAGGGAGCTCCTACAATGAGCAGTTCTTC. Residues: CSSGGSSYNEQFF.

The gene calls are TRBV3-1 and TRBJ2-1; a possible D gene is TRBD2 (6 bases). Germline V gene sequence: CDR1 LGHDT, CDR2 YNNKEL (reference sequence). V was pared by 8 bases and J by 7 bases, with 15 bases between. This CDR3 region has 13 residues. The CDR3 here is CASGSGGTNEQFF. The CDR3 DNA sequence: TGTGCCAGCGGGTCTGGTGGGACTAATGAGCAGTTCTTC.

There are a few counts of this clonotype. The chain couples TRBV4-1 to TRBJ1-1; 7 nucleotides agree with TRBD1. The CDR3 contains 15 residues. Trimming took 5 bases from V and 5 from J; bases not matched to a gene: 11. Germline V gene data show CDR1 as MGHRA and CDR2 as YSYEKL. The DNA for the CDR3 is TGCGCCAGCAGCTTCCACCGGGACAGCAGTACTGAAGCTTTCTTT. It codes for CASSFHRDSSTEAFF.

The chain employs TRBV5-1 and TRBJ2-1, with a possible D match to TRBD2 (5 bases). Germline CDR1 SGHRS, CDR2 YFSETQ. The V end was cut by 0 bases, the J end by 1 base, with 14 bases between. The CDR3 covers 17 residues. CDR3 sequence: CASSLGSTSWSYNEQFF. The CDR3 DNA reads TGCGCCAGCAGCTTGGGCTCCACTAGTTGGTCCTACAATGAGCAGTTCTTC.

V usage is TRBV5-5 and J usage is TRBJ1-2; TRBD1 matches at 7 bases. The V gene's germline CDR1 is SGHKS and CDR2 YYEKEE (reference sequence). CDR3 size: 15 residues. V lost 0 bases and J lost 5; bases outside the gene matches: 7. The CDR3 is CASSLVGQDIYGYTF. CDR3 DNA sequence: TGTGCCAGCAGCTTGGTCGGACAGGACATTTATGGCTACACCTTC.

This clonotype was observed a few times. This chain links TRBV27 with TRBJ1-5, with 10 bases fitting TRBD1. V was clipped by 0 bases and J by 6 bases; unmatched bases: 5. Germline V CDR1 and CDR2: MNHEY, SMNVEV (reference sequence). There are 16 residues in the CDR3. The CDR3 DNA is TGTGCCAGCAGTTTATCGAGACAGGGGGCGCCTCAGCCCCAGCATTTT. Translated: CASSLSRQGAPQPQHF.

This sequence joins TRBV7-6 and TRBJ2-3, with a weak D call TRBD2 (5 bases). With 3 bases removed from V and 0 bases from J, the gap between germline ends came to 16 bases. The CDR3 has 17 amino acids. The germline gives CDR1 SGHVS, CDR2 FNYEAQ. CDR3 residues: CASSLPGLTLSTDTQYF. The CDR3 DNA is TGTGCCAGCAGCTTGCCTGGACTGACTCTAAGCACAGATACGCAGTATTTT.

The rearrangement links TRBV21-1 to TRBJ2-5; the table assigns TRBD2, which was not confirmed against the DNA. TRBV21-1 is a pseudogene locus. The CDR3 runs 17 residues. The CDR3 protein is CASSKALSSGYQETQYF. CDR3 DNA sequence: TGTGCCAGCAGCAAAGCGCTGTCTAGCGGGTACCAAGAGACCCAGTACTTC.

For the CDR3, the DNA is TGTGCCAGCAGCTTAGCGGTGGGGCAGGCTAACTATGGCTACACCTTC. Encoded protein: CASSLAVGQANYGYTF. This chain links TRBV7-6 with TRBJ1-2; possible D gene TRBD1, 5 bases. V shed 0 bases and J shed 0 bases, with 11 bases lying between them. The CDR3 runs to 16 residues. Germline lookup yields CDR1 SGHVS and CDR2 FNYEAQ.

The chain has TRBV18 and TRBJ1-2, with D possibly matching TRBD1 (5 bases). V lost 3 bases to trimming and J lost 4 bases, with 12 bases between them. Looked up from germline, CDR1 is KGHSH and CDR2 is LQKENI. This CDR3 region has 14 residues. CDR3 residues: CASSPGPTTYGYTF. The CDR3 region has the DNA TGTGCCAGCTCACCGGGGCCGACGACCTATGGCTACACCTTC.

The chain employs TRBV6-2 or TRBV6-3 and TRBJ2-7, with D hard to call. Germline values: CDR1 MNHEY, CDR2 SVGEGT. Trimming pared 5 bases from V and 2 bases from J, leaving 4 bases between. This CDR3 is built from 11 residues. Here the CDR3 DNA reads TGTGCCAGCAGTCCCACCTACGAGCAGTACTTC. Its protein is CASSPTYEQYF.

The J gene is TRBJ2-5, the V gene TRBV2; 7 nucleotides agree with TRBD2. This CDR3 spans 16 amino acids. The germline V gene encodes CDR1 SNHLY and CDR2 FYNNEI. Trimming cost V 1 base and J 5 bases; bases outside gene matches: 10. CDR3 loop: CASSEGGREVEETQYF. CDR3 in DNA: TGTGCCAGCAGTGAAGGTGGGAGGGAAGTCGAGGAGACCCAGTACTTC. Drawing the rest from reference TRBV2 and TRBJ2-5, the complete variable domain is EPEVTQTPSHQVTQMGQEVILRCVPISNHLYFYWYRQILGQKVEFLVSFYNNEISEKSEIFDDQFSVERPDGSNFTLKIRSTKLEDSAMYFCASSEGGREVEETQYFGPGTRLLVL.

This clonotype has more than one count but fewer than ten. As DNA, the CDR3 is TGTGCCAGCAGCTTGGACAGGGGGCCTTACGAGCAGTACTTC. Its protein is CASSLDRGPYEQYF. The chain recombines TRBV5-5 with TRBJ2-7, with 9 bases matching TRBD1. Germline assignment: CDR1 SGHKS and CDR2 YYEKEE (reference sequence). This CDR3 is built from 14 residues. The V segment lost 0 bases and the J segment 4 bases; nucleotides outside the gene matches: 2. The full variable domain, with the rest looked up from reference TRBV5-5 and TRBJ2-7, is DAGVTQSPTHLIKTRGQQVTLRCSPISGHKSVSWYQQVLGQGPQFIFQYYEKEERGRGNFPDRFSARQFPNYSSELNVNALLLGDSALYLCASSLDRGPYEQYFGPGTRLTVT.

The chain links TRBV4-1 to TRBJ2-3, with D tentatively TRBD2 (7 bases). This CDR3 has 15 residues. V shed 3 bases and J shed 0 bases, with 10 bases lying between them. The germline V gene encodes CDR1 MGHRA and CDR2 YSYEKL. CDR3 sequence reads: CASSHGGQSTDTQYF. CDR3 DNA sequence: TGCGCCAGCAGCCACGGGGGGCAGAGCACAGATACGCAGTATTTT.

The rearrangement links TRBV20-1 to TRBJ2-5, with no clear D. The CDR3 length is 11 residues. CDR1 is DFQATT, CDR2 SNEGSKA, per germline (reference sequence). The ends were cut back, 6 bases at V and 4 bases at J, with 9 bases in the middle. CDR3 bases: TGCAGTGCCATGTACGGAGAGACCCAGTACTTC. The encoded protein is CSAMYGETQYF.

This clonotype was seen a handful of times. V gene TRBV6-1 combines with J gene TRBJ2-7; D remains unclear. The CDR3 contains 10 residues. Trimming shortened V by 5 bases and J by 5 bases, and 4 bases separated the two germline ends. Per germline, CDR1 MNHNS and CDR2 SASEGT. CDR3 coding DNA: TGTGCCAGCAGTTCCAACGAGCAGTACTTC. Its translation: CASSSNEQYF.

The chain has TRBV5-4 and TRBJ2-3, with D possibly called TRBD1 or TRBD2 (6 bases each). Trimming pared 6 bases from V and 4 bases from J, leaving 12 bases between. The CDR3 loop spans 13 amino acids. From germline, CDR1 is SGHNT and CDR2 YYREEE (reference sequence). The CDR3 region is CASTPGDSDTQYF. CDR3 coding DNA: TGTGCCAGCACACCAGGGGACTCAGATACGCAGTATTTT.

The chain links TRBV7-9 to TRBJ2-1; possibly TRBD1 or TRBD2 for D (6 bases each). CDR1 is SEHNR and CDR2 is FQNEAQ in the germline V gene (reference sequence). There are 14 residues in the CDR3. Deletions cut 5 bases from V and 8 bases from J, with 16 bases between. In DNA form, the CDR3 reads TGTGCCAGCAGCACCGACTGGGGGGCTGATGAGCAGTTCTTC. Amino acid sequence: CASSTDWGADEQFF. The full variable domain, with the rest looked up from reference TRBV7-9 and TRBJ2-1, is DTGVSQNPRHKITKRGQNVTFRCDPISEHNRLYWYRQTLGQGPEFLTYFQNEAQLEKSRLLSDRFSAERPKGSFSTLEIQRTEQGDSAMYLCASSTDWGADEQFFGPGTRLTVL.

The gene calls are TRBV7-8 and TRBJ1-1; TRBD1 matches 7 bases. CDR1 SGHVS and CDR2 FQNEAQ come from the germline V gene. The CDR3 sequence is 15 residues long. Germline trimming cut 7 bases from V and 1 base from J; bases unmatched to any gene: 9. In DNA form, the CDR3 reads TGTGCCAGCACTGCAGACAGGGTGAGGAACACTGAAGCTTTCTTT. It translates to CASTADRVRNTEAFF.

In this sample, this clonotype turned up a few times. V gene TRBV7-9 combines with J gene TRBJ1-6; D unclear. Looked up from germline, CDR1 is SEHNR and CDR2 is FQNEAQ (reference sequence). This CDR3 contains 12 residues. The V end lost 7 bases, the J end lost 5 bases, and 6 bases lay between the germline ends. The CDR3: CASTLDNSPLHF. Written as DNA, the CDR3 is TGTGCCAGCACCCTCGATAATTCACCCCTCCACTTT.

This clonotype was counted between two and nine times. The chain has TRBV7-8 and TRBJ2-4; 8 nucleotides line up with TRBD2. Trimming removed 2 bases from V and 5 bases from J; junction bases left unmatched: 11. This CDR3 region has 17 residues. CDR1 is SGHVS, CDR2 FQNEAQ, per germline. The CDR3 loop reads CASSLLVRGGRENIQYF. In DNA, the CDR3 is TGTGCCAGCAGCTTATTAGTCCGCGGGGGGAGGGAAAACATTCAGTACTTC. Variable domain in full (rest from reference TRBV7-8 and TRBJ2-4): GAGVSQSPRYKVAKRGQDVALRCDPISGHVSLFWYQQALGQGPEFLTYFQNEAQLDKSGLPSDRFFAERPEGSVSTLKIQRTQQEDSAVYLCASSLLVRGGRENIQYFGAGTRLSVL.

This clonotype was seen a handful of times. The rearrangement uses TRBV18 and TRBJ2-1; 9 nucleotides match TRBD1. V shed 5 bases, J shed 8 bases, and the junction held 10 bases outside the gene matches. Germline loops: CDR1 KGHSH, CDR2 LQKENI. The CDR3 spans 15 residues. CDR3 in DNA: TGTGCCAGCTCAGATCCCGGGACAGGGATGGATGAGCAGTTCTTC. This encodes CASSDPGTGMDEQFF.